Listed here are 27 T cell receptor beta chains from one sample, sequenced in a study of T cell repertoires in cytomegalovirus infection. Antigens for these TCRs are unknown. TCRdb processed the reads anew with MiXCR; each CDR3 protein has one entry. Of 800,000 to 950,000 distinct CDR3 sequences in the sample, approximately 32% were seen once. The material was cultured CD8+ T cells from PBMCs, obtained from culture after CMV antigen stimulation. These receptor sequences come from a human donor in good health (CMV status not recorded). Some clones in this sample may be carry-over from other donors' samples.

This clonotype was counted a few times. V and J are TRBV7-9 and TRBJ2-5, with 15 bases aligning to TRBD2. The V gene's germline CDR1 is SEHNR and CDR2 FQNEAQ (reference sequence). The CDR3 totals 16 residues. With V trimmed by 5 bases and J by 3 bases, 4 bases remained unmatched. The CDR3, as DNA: TGTGCCAGCAGCACCGGGACTAGCGGGGGGAAAGAGACCCAGTACTTC. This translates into CASSTGTSGGKETQYF. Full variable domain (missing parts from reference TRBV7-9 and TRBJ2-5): DTGVSQNPRHKITKRGQNVTFRCDPISEHNRLYWYRQTLGQGPEFLTYFQNEAQLEKSRLLSDRFSAERPKGSFSTLEIQRTEQGDSAMYLCASSTGTSGGKETQYFGPGTRLLVL.

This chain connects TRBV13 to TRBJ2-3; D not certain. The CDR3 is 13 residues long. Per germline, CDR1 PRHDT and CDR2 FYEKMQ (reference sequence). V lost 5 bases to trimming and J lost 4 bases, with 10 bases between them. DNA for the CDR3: TGTGCCAGCAGCCCATCAAGTGCAGATACGCAGTATTTT. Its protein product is CASSPSSADTQYF.

This chain's CDR3 is CASSQRGYAGAITDTQYF. For the CDR3, the DNA is TGTGCCAGCAGCCAGAGGGGGTACGCGGGGGCGATCACAGATACGCAGTATTTT. The J gene is TRBJ2-3, the V gene TRBV3-1; D might be TRBD2 (7 bases). CDR1 LGHDT and CDR2 YNNKEL come from the germline V gene (reference sequence). The CDR3 has 18 residues. V lost 3 bases and J lost 2, with 21 bases in between.

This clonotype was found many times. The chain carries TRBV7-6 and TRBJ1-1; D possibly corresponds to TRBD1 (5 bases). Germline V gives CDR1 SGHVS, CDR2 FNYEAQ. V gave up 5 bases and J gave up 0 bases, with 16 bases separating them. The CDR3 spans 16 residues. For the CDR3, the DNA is TGTGCCAGCAGCCGAGACAGTATTCTCATGAACACTGAAGCTTTCTTT. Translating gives CASSRDSILMNTEAFF.

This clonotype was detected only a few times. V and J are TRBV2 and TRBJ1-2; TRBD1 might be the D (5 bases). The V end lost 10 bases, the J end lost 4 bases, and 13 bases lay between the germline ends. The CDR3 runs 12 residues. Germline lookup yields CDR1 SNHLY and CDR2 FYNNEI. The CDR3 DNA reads TGTGCCACACCCAGAGGGGCCTATGGCTACACCTTC. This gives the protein CATPRGAYGYTF. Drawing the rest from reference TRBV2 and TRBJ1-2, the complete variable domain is EPEVTQTPSHQVTQMGQEVILRCVPISNHLYFYWYRQILGQKVEFLVSFYNNEISEKSEIFDDQFSVERPDGSNFTLKIRSTKLEDSAMYFCATPRGAYGYTFGSGTRLTVV.

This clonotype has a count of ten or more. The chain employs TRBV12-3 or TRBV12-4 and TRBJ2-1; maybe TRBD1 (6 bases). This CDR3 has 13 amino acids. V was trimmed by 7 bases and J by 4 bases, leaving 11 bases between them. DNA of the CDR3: TGTGCCAGCACCTGGGGGCCTTACAATGAGCAGTTCTTC. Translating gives CASTWGPYNEQFF.

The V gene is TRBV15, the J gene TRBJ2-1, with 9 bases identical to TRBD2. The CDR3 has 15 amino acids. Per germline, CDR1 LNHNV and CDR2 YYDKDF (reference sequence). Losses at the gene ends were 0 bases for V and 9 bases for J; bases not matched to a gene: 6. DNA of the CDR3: TGTGCCACCAGCAGAGATAGCGGGGGAGTTGGTGAGCAGTTCTTC. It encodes CATSRDSGGVGEQFF.

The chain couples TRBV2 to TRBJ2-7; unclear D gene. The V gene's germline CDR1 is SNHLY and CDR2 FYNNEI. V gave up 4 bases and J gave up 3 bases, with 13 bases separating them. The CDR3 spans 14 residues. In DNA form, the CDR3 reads TGTGCCAGCAGTGGATCGGTGAGGAACTACGAGCAGTACTTC. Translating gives CASSGSVRNYEQYF. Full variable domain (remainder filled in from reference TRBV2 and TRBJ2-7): EPEVTQTPSHQVTQMGQEVILRCVPISNHLYFYWYRQILGQKVEFLVSFYNNEISEKSEIFDDQFSVERPDGSNFTLKIRSTKLEDSAMYFCASSGSVRNYEQYFGPGTRLTVT.

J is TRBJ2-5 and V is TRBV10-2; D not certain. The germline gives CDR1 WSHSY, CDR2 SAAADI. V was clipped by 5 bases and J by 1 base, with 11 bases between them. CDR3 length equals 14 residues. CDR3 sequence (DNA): TGCGCCAGCAGTCTGACATCGCGCCAAGAGACCCAGTACTTC. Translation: CASSLTSRQETQYF.

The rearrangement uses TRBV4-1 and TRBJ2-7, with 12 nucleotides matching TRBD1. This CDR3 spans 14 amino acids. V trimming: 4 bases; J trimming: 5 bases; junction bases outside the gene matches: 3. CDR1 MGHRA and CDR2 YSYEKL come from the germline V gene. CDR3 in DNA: TGCGCCAGCAGCCCCGGGACAGGGGGCGACGAGCAGTACGTC. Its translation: CASSPGTGGDEQYV.

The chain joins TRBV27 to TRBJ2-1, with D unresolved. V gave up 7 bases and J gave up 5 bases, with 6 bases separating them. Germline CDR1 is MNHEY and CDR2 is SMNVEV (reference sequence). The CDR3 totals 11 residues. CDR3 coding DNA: TGTGCCAGCATAGGGAACAATGAGCAGTTCTTC. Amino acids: CASIGNNEQFF.

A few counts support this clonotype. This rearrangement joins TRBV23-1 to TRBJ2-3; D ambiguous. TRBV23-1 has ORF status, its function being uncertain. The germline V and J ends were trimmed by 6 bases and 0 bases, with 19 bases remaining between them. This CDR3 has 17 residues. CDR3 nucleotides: TGCGCCAGCAGAGGTCAGAGCCCTAAGTCTAGCACAGATACGCAGTATTTT. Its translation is CASRGQSPKSSTDTQYF.

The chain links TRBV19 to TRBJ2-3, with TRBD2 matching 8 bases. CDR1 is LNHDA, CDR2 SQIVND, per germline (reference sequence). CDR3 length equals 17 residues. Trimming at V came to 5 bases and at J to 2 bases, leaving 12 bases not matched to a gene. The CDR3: CASSGRGGTQFTDTQYF. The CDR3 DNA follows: TGTGCCAGTAGTGGTCGCGGGGGGACCCAGTTCACAGATACGCAGTATTTT.

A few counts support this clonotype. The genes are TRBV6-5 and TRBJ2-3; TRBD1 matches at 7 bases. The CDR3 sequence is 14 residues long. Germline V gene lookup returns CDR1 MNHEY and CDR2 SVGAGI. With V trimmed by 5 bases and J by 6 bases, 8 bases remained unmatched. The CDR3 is CASSQQGWGDTQYF. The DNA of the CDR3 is TGTGCCAGCAGTCAACAGGGGTGGGGGGATACGCAGTATTTT.

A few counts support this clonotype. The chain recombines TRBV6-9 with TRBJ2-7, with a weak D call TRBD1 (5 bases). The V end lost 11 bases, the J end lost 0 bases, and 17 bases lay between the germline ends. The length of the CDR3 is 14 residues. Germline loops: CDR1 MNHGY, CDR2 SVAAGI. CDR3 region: CAHLGWGFSYEQYV. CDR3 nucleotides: TGTGCCCATTTGGGGTGGGGCTTCTCCTACGAGCAGTACGTC.

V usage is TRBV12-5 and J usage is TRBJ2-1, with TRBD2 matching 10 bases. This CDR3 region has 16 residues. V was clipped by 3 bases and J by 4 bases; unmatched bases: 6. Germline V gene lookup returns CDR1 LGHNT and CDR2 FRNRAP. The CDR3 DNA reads TGTGCTAGTGGTTTTTCTAGCGGGGGATCATACAATGAGCAGTTCTTC. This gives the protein CASGFSSGGSYNEQFF. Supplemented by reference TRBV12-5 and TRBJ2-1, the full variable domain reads DARVTQTPRHKVTEMGQEVTMRCQPILGHNTVFWYRQTMMQGLELLAYFRNRAPLDDSGMPKDRFSAEMPDATLATLKIQPSEPRDSAVYFCASGFSSGGSYNEQFFGPGTRLTVL.

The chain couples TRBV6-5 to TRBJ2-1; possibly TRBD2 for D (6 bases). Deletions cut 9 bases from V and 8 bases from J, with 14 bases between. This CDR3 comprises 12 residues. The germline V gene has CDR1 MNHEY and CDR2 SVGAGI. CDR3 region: CASGLPWDEQFF. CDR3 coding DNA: TGTGCCAGTGGACTACCTTGGGATGAGCAGTTCTTC.

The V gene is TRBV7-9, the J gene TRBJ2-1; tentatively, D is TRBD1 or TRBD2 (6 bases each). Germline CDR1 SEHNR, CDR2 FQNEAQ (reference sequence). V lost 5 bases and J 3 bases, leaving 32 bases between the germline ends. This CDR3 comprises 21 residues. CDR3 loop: CASSQSNRSGGAGSHYNEQFF. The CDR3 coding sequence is TGTGCCAGCAGCCAAAGTAACCGAAGTGGGGGCGCGGGGAGTCACTACAATGAGCAGTTCTTC.

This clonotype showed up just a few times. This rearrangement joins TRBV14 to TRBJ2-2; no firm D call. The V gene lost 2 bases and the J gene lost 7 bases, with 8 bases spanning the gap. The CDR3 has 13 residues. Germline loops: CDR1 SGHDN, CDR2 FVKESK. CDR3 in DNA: TGTGCCAGCAGCCAACTGTCAAACGGGGAGCTGTTTTTT. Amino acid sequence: CASSQLSNGELFF.

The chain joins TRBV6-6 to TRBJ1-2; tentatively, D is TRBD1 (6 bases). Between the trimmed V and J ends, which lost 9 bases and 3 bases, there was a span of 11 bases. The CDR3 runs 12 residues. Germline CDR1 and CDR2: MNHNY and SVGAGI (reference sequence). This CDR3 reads CASSEGDYGYTF. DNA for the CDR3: TGTGCCAGTTCTGAGGGGGACTATGGCTACACCTTC.

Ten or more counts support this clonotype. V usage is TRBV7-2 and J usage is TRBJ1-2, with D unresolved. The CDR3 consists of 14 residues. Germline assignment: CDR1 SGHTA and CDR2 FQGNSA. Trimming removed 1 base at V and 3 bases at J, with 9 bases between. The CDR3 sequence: CASSLEYLDYGYTF. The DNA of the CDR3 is TGTGCCAGCAGCTTAGAATATTTAGACTATGGCTACACCTTC. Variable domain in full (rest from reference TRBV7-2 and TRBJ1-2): GAGVSQSPSNKVTEKGKDVELRCDPISGHTALYWYRQSLGQGLEFLIYFQGNSAPDKSGLPSDRFSAERTGGSVSTLTIQRTQQEDSAVYLCASSLEYLDYGYTFGSGTRLTVV.

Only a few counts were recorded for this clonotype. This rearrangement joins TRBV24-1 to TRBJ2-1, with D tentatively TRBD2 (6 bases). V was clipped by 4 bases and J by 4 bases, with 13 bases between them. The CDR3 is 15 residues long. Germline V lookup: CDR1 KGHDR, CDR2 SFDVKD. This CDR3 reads CATSDPGLTYNEQFF. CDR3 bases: TGTGCCACCAGTGACCCGGGACTCACTTACAATGAGCAGTTCTTC.

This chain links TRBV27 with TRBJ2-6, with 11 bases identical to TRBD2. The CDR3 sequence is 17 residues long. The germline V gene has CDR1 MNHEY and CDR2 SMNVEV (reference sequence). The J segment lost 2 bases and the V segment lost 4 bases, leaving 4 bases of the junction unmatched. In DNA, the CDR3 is TGTGCCAGCAGTTCTCTAGCGGGGGGTCCTGGGGCCAACGTCCTGACTTTC. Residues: CASSSLAGGPGANVLTF.

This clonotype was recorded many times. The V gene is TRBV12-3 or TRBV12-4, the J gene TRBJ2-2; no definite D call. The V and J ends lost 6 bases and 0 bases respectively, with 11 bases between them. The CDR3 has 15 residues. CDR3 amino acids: CASSFGSANTGELFF. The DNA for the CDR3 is TGTGCCAGCAGCTTCGGCTCCGCGAACACCGGGGAGCTGTTTTTT.

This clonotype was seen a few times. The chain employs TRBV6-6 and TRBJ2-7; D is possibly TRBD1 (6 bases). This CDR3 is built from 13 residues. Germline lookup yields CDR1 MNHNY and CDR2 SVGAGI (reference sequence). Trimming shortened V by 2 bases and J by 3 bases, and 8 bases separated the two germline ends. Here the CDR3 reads CASSYDRNYEQYV. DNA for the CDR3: TGTGCCAGCAGTTACGACAGGAACTACGAGCAGTACGTC.

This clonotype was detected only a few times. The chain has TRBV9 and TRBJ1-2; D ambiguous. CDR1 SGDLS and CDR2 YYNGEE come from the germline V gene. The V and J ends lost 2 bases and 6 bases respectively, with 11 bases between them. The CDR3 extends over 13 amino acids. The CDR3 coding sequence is TGTGCCAGCAGCGTCTCTATTACGGATGGCTACACCTTC. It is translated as CASSVSITDGYTF. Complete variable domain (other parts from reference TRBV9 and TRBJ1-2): DSGVTQTPKHLITATGQRVTLRCSPRSGDLSVYWYQQSLDQGLQFLIQYYNGEERAKGNILERFSAQQFPDLHSELNLSSLELGDSALYFCASSVSITDGYTFGSGTRLTVV.

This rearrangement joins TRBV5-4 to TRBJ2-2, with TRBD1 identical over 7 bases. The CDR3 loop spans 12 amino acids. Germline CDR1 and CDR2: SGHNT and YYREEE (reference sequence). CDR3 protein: CVNRGDTGELFF. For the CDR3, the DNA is TGTGTAAACAGGGGTGACACCGGGGAGCTGTTTTTT.